This TCR beta chain was profiled in a study of immune evolution from preneoplasia to lung adenocarcinoma. Study findings and constraints: Top clone share appeared to fall from AAH through AIS, MIA, adenocarcinoma. Clonality was highest in normal lung, lower in later-stage lesions apparently.

Using immunoSEQ multiplex PCR, the repertoire was profiled, and TCRdb retains in-frame clones only, with some absent. This table holds some 5,000 clones, 78% found once. To note about this clone: Its antigen is as yet unknown.

Between 2014 and 2017, patients underwent resection in Japan or China. Two lung cancer pathologists independently confirmed each histologic diagnosis. This CDR3 spans 16 amino acids. The V end lost 1 base, the J end lost 1 base, and 13 bases lay between the germline ends. Germline V gene data show CDR1 as SGHAT and CDR2 as FQNNGV. Sequencing used FFPE normal lung tissue adjacent to the tumor. The clonotype comes from a person between 50 and 69 years old with lung adenocarcinoma. The chain links TRBV11-2 to TRBJ2-5; tentatively, D is TRBD2 (6 bases). Here the CDR3 DNA reads TGTGCCAGCAGCTTAGGACTGGCGGGGCTCCAAGAGACCCAGTACTTC. This codes for CASSLGLAGLQETQYF.